Here is one TCR beta chain with its context. The antigen is not known. In this CDR3 the conserved last residue, phenylalanine or tryptophan, is missing, so a read error is likely. V lost 1 base and J lost 3, with 6 bases in between. The CDR3 is 12 residues long. Germline CDR1 is SQVTM and CDR2 is ANQGSEA. Total RNA (around 500 ng) served as template for TCR beta cDNA synthesis primed by a constant-region primer. Amplification in three nested multiplex PCR rounds with slightly modified ARM-PCR gave rise to TCR beta libraries. PCR rounds one and two used TRBV1-TRBV30 forward primers with a C-beta reverse primer for 10 cycles each. TCRdb re-analysed the multiplex PCR reads in MiXCR, keeping a single row per CDR3 protein. The sample comprises more than 60,000 distinct CDR3 sequences, roughly 69% of which are singletons, and 28% rests with the top ten. Co-extraction of RNA and DNA was performed on 20-30 mg of unsorted bulk tissue. Uniformly, tumor samples exhibited a viable tumor cell fraction exceeding 80%.

The data belong to a study of tumor-infiltrating lymphocytes in primary liver carcinoma. Study outcomes and limitations: Tumor region pairs overlapped more than did tumor-adjacent and tumor-blood pairs. Top-250-clone fractions were significantly higher in tumors than in blood (p = 0.039).

The source of this sequence is a middle-aged man with primary liver carcinoma and hepatitis B virus infection. The rearrangement uses TRBV29-1 and TRBJ1-1; D is undetermined. The sample consisted of liver tumor tissue from sampling region 4. Subset in this sample: tumor region T4, right-lateral pole. Here the CDR3 DNA reads TGCAGCGTTGAAGGTAGTTACACTGAAGCTTTCCTT. Translated: CSVEGSYTEAFL.